This T cell receptor (beta chain) was obtained from a study of T cells in narcolepsy. General study results and limits: No autoreactive T cell clone sequences appeared in some memory CD4+ repertoires. Healthy controls reportedly lacked the autoreactive clonotypes serially found in patients' blood.

Comment on this clone: Its antigen is unknown.

Assay used: immunoSEQ multiplex PCR; TCRdb lists only in-frame clones, some missing. The data show tens of thousands of clones, around 89% seen once. The receptor was isolated from a human donor with narcolepsy. Specimen: CD45RA- memory CD4+ T cells from PBMCs.

The CDR3 nucleotides are TGTGCCAGCAGCTTAGCAGCCGAGACCCAGTACTTC. Protein sequence: CASSLAAETQYF. This rearrangement joins TRBV7-6 to TRBJ2-5; D is uncertain. CDR1 and CDR2 from the germline V gene are SGHVS and FNYEAQ. CDR3 length equals 12 residues. Deletions cut 0 bases from V and 5 bases from J, with 4 bases between. Drawing the rest from reference TRBV7-6 and TRBJ2-5, the complete variable domain is GAGVSQSPRYKVTKRGQDVALRCDPISGHVSLYWYRQALGQGPEFLTYFNYEAQQDKSGLPNDRFSAERPEGSISTLTIQRTEQRDSAMYRCASSLAAETQYFGPGTRLLVL.